The TCR beta chain described here comes from a study of Graves' ophthalmopathy and Graves' hyperthyroidism (dated by TCRdb to the late 2010s). Regarding the complete study: A patient counted as having stable hyperthyroidism if there was no progression to ophthalmopathy within 18 months of follow-up. The independent validation cohort included about 20 hyperthyroidism patients plus 17 patients who later progressed from hyperthyroidism to ophthalmopathy. In roughly six hyperthyroidism patients, the T-cell repertoires found in thyroid tissue were compared with those found in blood. In total, 135 blood samples were TCR-sequenced: roughly 45 ophthalmopathy, under 85 hyperthyroidism and around 17 hyperthyroidism-to-ophthalmopathy patients. Following sample collection, hyperthyroidism patients were given methimazole at a starting dose of 30 mg daily, and ophthalmopathy patients were given high-dose intravenous methylprednisolone. The study used TCR beta repertoire signatures to distinguish Graves' ophthalmopathy from Graves' hyperthyroidism and to predict progression to ophthalmopathy. To explore V-J signatures that distinguish ophthalmopathy from hyperthyroidism, a discovery set of 95 to 100 patients was enrolled, made up of around 40 with ophthalmopathy and roughly 55 with stable hyperthyroidism.

For repertoire sequencing, the TCR beta CDR3 regions were amplified from RNA transcripts. HTBI primers and the Qiagen OneStep RT-PCR kit were used in a first-round RT-PCR, which was followed by a second-round multiplex PCR, size selection and purification. Libraries were sequenced on an Illumina HiSeq2000 using paired-end 100 bp reads. Per the source publication's procedure: Reads were processed with SOAPnuke, discarding reads with adapters, uncalled bases, mean Phred below 15, or no exact constant-primer or identifier match. High-quality paired reads were merged with COPE v1.2.5. Each unique nucleotide sequence was treated as a clonotype, and MiTCR v1.1 was used to align the clonotypes to the IMGT TRB V, D and J references. The analysis was limited to V-J combinations with a frequency above 0.0001, which together covered over 99% of the repertoires. A TCR clonal expansion and chaos score per V-J combination was defined as the ratio of F50 clonal expansion to chaos observed in the TCRdist matrix. Welch's t-statistics and random forest were used to reduce features to 13 V-J combinations, which were fed into a naive Bayes classifier. The similarity between thyroid and blood repertoires was quantified using the Morisita-Horn index. The public reads were reanalyzed by TCRdb: fastp trimming at Q25, MiXCR alignment, in-frame beta chains only. Rows with one shared CDR3 protein collapse into an entry with the most common genes and DNA. These V and J calls derive from TCRdb rather than the authors' analysis. This sample is represented by around 1.1 million distinct CDR3 sequences; approximately 35% of them were singletons. Roughly 11% of the sample is taken by the ten largest.

A word on this clonotype: Its antigen target is currently unknown. This likely traces to a read error, being one base from a far larger clone.

Hyperthyroidism patients were newly diagnosed, with disease duration under 2 months, and aged 18 to 65 years. Patients with other autoimmune diseases, uncontrolled infections, pregnancy or lactation were excluded from the study. Clinical symptoms, serum thyroxine, TRAb, thyroid ultrasound and orbital computed tomography were used for diagnosis. Total RNA was extracted with Trizol reagent and quality-checked on an Agilent 2100 Bioanalyzer. CDR1 and CDR2 (SEHNR, FQNEAQ) derive from the germline V gene (reference sequence). CDR3 length: 13 amino acids, cysteine to phenylalanine. Just the 39-base CDR3 DNA is kept, in frame starting at base 1. Overall study results and their limits: In validation, the model predicted ophthalmopathy progression with about 64% sensitivity and approximately 78% specificity; approximately 12 predicted patients were CT-confirmed with GO in a median of around 6.5 months. No statistical method was used to predetermine the sample size, and group allocation was not hidden from the investigators. In cross-validation, the 13-signature model distinguished ophthalmopathy from stable hyperthyroidism with 85% to 90% sensitivity and around 81% specificity, and in the test set the corresponding values were about 80% and 75%. Among expanded thyroid clonotypes with frequency above 0.001, most also showed up in blood, which suggests that blood repertoires may reflect the thyroid immune response.

The receptor's source is an adult man with Graves' hyperthyroidism. Recombination linked TRBV7-9 to TRBJ2-7; the central 8 bases match TRBD2. Material for sequencing was peripheral blood or thyroid tissue (not recorded which). The bases are TGTGCCGGCAGCCCCGGGAGGGGCTACGAGCAGTACTTC. Its coded protein is CAGSPGRGYEQYF. Joined to the reference TRBV7-9 and TRBJ2-7 proteins, this CDR3 gives the full variable domain: DTGVSQNPRHKITKRGQNVTFRCDPISEHNRLYWYRQTLGQGPEFLTYFQNEAQLEKSRLLSDRFSAERPKGSFSTLEIQRTEQGDSAMYLCAGSPGRGYEQYFGPGTRLTVT.